The 12 T cell receptor beta chains below were found in one sample sequenced in a study of beta chain features in type 1 diabetes. Reverse transcription of all isolated RNA meant that expressed TCRB transcripts were sequenced. Sequencing used immunoSEQ multiplex PCR; TCRdb keeps in-frame clones, though not all of them. The profile shows 900,000 or so clones, roughly 17% of them singletons. Sequenced input: naive CD4+ T cells from blood. The source of these receptors is a woman under 30 in good health.

This clone came up a few times. The CDR3 region has the DNA TGTGCCAGCAGCCAAGCTCAGGGGGCCTACGAGCAGTACTTC. It codes for CASSQAQGAYEQYF. The rearrangement uses TRBV14 and TRBJ2-5; 7 bases are a match to TRBD1. The DNA end is more similar to TRBJ2-7, so the J call may be wrong. Germline assignment: CDR1 SGHDN and CDR2 FVKESK. The CDR3 spans 14 residues.

The V call is TRBV27, the J call TRBJ2-1, with D possibly being TRBD2 (5 bases). Trimming removed 2 bases at V and 0 bases at J, with 11 bases between. CDR3 size: 16 residues. Per germline, CDR1 MNHEY and CDR2 SMNVEV (reference sequence). CDR3: CASSLEGPSSYNEQFF. In DNA, the CDR3 is TGTGCCAGCAGTTTAGAGGGTCCTAGCTCCTACAATGAGCAGTTCTTC.

The chain joins TRBV7-9 to TRBJ2-1, with 15 nucleotides matching TRBD2. The germline CDR1 and CDR2 sequences are SEHNR and FQNEAQ (reference sequence). The length of the CDR3 is 17 residues. Losses at the gene ends were 0 bases for V and 6 bases for J; bases not matched to a gene: 3. CDR3 residues: CASSLARGLAGGNEQFF. The CDR3 coding sequence is TGTGCCAGCAGCTTAGCACGGGGACTAGCGGGAGGCAATGAGCAGTTCTTC. The full variable domain, in which reference TRBV7-9 and TRBJ2-1 provide the parts outside the CDR3, is DTGVSQNPRHKITKRGQNVTFRCDPISEHNRLYWYRQTLGQGPEFLTYFQNEAQLEKSRLLSDRFSAERPKGSFSTLEIQRTEQGDSAMYLCASSLARGLAGGNEQFFGPGTRLTVL.

This clone was found a few times. The V call is TRBV16, the J call TRBJ2-7, with D possibly being TRBD2 (5 bases). From germline, CDR1 is KGHSY and CDR2 FQNENV. V was trimmed by 1 base and J by 8 bases, leaving 9 bases between them. The CDR3 runs 12 residues. The CDR3 here is CASSQFRGKQYF. DNA for the CDR3: TGTGCCAGCAGCCAATTTAGAGGGAAGCAGTACTTC.

The chain links TRBV2 to TRBJ2-1, with D maybe TRBD1 (5 bases). Germline CDR1 reads SNHLY; CDR2 reads FYNNEI. The CDR3 sequence is 13 residues long. V dropped 6 bases and J dropped 8 bases, with 14 bases sitting between them. The CDR3 here is CASRVGWGDEQFF. DNA for the CDR3: TGTGCCAGCAGAGTGGGATGGGGCGATGAGCAGTTCTTC.

The chain is built from TRBV10-3 and TRBJ1-1, with unresolved D. CDR3 length: 14 residues. V dropped 5 bases and J dropped 4 bases, with 14 bases sitting between them. Germline CDR1 ENHRY, CDR2 SYGVKD. DNA of the CDR3: TGTGCCATCAGTAGTACGGAGGGCCGCACTGAAGCTTTCTTT. It yields the protein CAISSTEGRTEAFF.

This clone was found a few times. The chain uses TRBV6-1 and TRBJ2-7; unclear D gene. The CDR3 has 12 residues. Per germline, CDR1 MNHNS and CDR2 SASEGT. Trimming took off 6 bases at V and 2 bases at J, with 8 bases between the two ends. CDR3 sequence reads: CASSLPAYEQYF. The CDR3 bases are TGTGCCAGCAGCCTTCCAGCCTACGAGCAGTACTTC.

Concerning this clone itself: In the same sample, other DNA sequences code for this CDR3. The rearrangement joins TRBV20-1 to TRBJ2-1; D gene ambiguous. Trimming took 4 bases from V and 6 from J, leaving 4 bases between them. This CDR3 region has 10 residues. Germline CDR1 and CDR2: DFQATT and SNEGSKA (reference sequence). CDR3 region: CSAIFNEQFF. The CDR3 nucleotides are TGCAGTGCTATCTTCAATGAGCAGTTCTTC.

Comments on this clone: Distinct nucleotide sequences in the sample also encode this CDR3. This chain joins TRBV14 and TRBJ2-7; D perhaps matches TRBD1 (6 bases). The ends were cut back, 6 bases at V and 3 bases at J, with 9 bases in the middle. Germline CDR1 and CDR2: SGHDN and FVKESK. This CDR3 comprises 12 residues. CDR3 protein: CASSPQGYEQYF. The CDR3 coding sequence is TGTGCCAGCAGTCCACAGGGCTACGAGCAGTACTTC.

This chain joins TRBV7-2 and TRBJ2-5, with 11 bases fitting TRBD2. CDR1 and CDR2 from the germline V gene are SGHTA and FQGNSA. After removal of 5 bases from V and 6 bases from J, the junction contained 5 bases not matched to a gene. CDR3 length: 14 amino acids. The CDR3 spells CASSSTSGSKTQYF. Written as DNA, the CDR3 is TGTGCCAGCAGCAGTACTAGCGGGAGTAAGACCCAGTACTTC.

The rearrangement joins TRBV6-6 to TRBJ2-1; possible D gene TRBD2, 6 bases. Germline values: CDR1 MNHNY, CDR2 SVGAGI (reference sequence). The length of the CDR3 is 13 residues. Trimming pared 5 bases from V and 9 bases from J, leaving 14 bases between. The CDR3 nucleotides are TGTGCCAGCAGTGGGAGGACCTACGGTGAGCAGTTCTTC. It translates to CASSGRTYGEQFF.

The chain carries TRBV10-3 and TRBJ2-7; 7 bases fit TRBD1. The length of the CDR3 is 13 residues. Germline CDR1 ENHRY, CDR2 SYGVKD. Trimming took 4 bases from V and 7 from J; bases not matched to a gene: 7. In DNA form, the CDR3 reads TGTGCCATCAGTGCGAGACAGGGAGATGAGCAGTACTTC. Encoded protein: CAISARQGDEQYF.